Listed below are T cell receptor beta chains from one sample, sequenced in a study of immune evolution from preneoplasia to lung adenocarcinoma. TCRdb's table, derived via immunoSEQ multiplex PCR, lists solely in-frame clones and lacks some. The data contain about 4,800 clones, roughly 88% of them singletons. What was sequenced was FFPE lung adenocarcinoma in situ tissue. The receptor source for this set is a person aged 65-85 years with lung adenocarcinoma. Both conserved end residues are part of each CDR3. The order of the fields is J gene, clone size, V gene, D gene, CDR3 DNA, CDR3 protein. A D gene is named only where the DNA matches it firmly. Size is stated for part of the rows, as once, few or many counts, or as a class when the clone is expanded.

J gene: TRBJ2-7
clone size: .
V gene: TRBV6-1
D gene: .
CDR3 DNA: TGTGCCAGCAGTGAACATAGCACCTACGAGCAGTACTTC
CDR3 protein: CASSEHSTYEQYF

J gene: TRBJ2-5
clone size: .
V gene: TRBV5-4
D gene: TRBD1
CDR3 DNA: TGTGCCAGCAGCTTGAACAGGGGATTGGGGGAGACCCAGTACTTC
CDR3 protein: CASSLNRGLGETQYF

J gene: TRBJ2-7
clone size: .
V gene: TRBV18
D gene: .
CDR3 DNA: TGTGCCAGCTCACCAGACAGGTTGAGCTACGAGCAGTACTTC
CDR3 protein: CASSPDRLSYEQYF

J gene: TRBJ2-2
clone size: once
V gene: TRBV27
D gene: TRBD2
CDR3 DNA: TGTGCCAGCAGTTTATCAGGGACTAGCGGGAACACCGGGGAGCTGTTTTTT
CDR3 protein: CASSLSGTSGNTGELFF

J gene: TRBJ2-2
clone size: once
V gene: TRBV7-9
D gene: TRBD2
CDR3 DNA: TGTGCCAGCAGCTCAAGAGGGACTAGCGGGAGCACCGGGGAGCTGTTTTTT
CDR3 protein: CASSSRGTSGSTGELFF

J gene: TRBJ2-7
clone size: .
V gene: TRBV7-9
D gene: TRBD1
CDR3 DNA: TGTGCCAGCAGCTTAGACCCCATGATAGGGGGCAGCTACGAGCAGTACTTC
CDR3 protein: CASSLDPMIGGSYEQYF

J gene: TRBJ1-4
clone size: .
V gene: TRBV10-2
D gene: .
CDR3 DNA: TGCGCCAGCAGTGAGGCGGAGTATGAAAAACTGTTTTTT
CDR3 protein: CASSEAEYEKLFF

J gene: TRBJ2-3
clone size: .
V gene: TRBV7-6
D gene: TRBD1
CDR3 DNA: TGTGCCAGCAGCCGAACCGGGACAGTGACAGATACGCAGTATTTT
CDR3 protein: CASSRTGTVTDTQYF

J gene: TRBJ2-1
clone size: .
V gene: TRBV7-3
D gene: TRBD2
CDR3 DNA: TGTGCCAGCAGCACGCGGACTAGCGGGAGCAATGAGCAGTTCTTC
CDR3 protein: CASSTRTSGSNEQFF

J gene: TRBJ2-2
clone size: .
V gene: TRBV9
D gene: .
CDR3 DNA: TGTGCCAGCAGCGCCGCGACCACGAACACCGGGGAGCTGTTTTTT
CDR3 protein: CASSAATTNTGELFF

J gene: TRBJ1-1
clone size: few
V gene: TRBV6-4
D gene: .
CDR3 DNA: TGTGCCAGCAGTGACTCTGAGCGGGACGAAGCTTTCTTT
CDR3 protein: CASSDSERDEAFF

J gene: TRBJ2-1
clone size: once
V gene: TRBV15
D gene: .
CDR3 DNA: TGTGCCACCAGCAGAGTGGCTAGCGCTAGTGGAAATGAGCAGTTCTTC
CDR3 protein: CATSRVASASGNEQFF

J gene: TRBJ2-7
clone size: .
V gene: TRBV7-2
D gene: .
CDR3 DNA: TGTGCCAGCAGCTCACAGGGCCACGAGCAGTACTTC
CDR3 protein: CASSSQGHEQYF

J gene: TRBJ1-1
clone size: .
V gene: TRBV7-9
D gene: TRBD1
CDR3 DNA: TGTGCCAGCAGCTTAGGGCAGGGGGCTAGGTTGGACACTGAAGCTTTCTTT
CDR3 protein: CASSLGQGARLDTEAFF

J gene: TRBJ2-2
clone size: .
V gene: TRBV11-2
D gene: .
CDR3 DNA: TGTGCCAGCAGCTTAGCGGTCACAAGGGTCGTGGGGACCGGGGAGCTGTTTTTT
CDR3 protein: CASSLAVTRVVGTGELFF

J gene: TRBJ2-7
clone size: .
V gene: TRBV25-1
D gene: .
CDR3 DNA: TGTGCCAGCAGTCCTCTGGGCTCCTACGAGCAGTACTTC
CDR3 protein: CASSPLGSYEQYF

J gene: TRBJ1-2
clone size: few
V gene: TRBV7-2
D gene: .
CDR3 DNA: TGTGCCAGCAGCTCTACGTGGACAGCGGGCCGGCAGAGTGGCTACACCTTC
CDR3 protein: CASSSTWTAGRQSGYTF

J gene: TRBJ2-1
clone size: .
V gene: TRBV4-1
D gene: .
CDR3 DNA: TGCGCCAGCAGCCAAGATCGTCAACAGGGCGGGCAGTTCTTC
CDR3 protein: CASSQDRQQGGQFF

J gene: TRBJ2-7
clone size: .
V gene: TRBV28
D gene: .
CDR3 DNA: TGTGCCAGCAGTTCCCCGGTGGGGACGGTTCACGAGCAGTACTTC
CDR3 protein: CASSSPVGTVHEQYF

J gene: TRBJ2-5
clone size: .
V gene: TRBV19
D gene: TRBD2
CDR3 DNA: TGTGCCAGTAGTAAACGACTAGCGGGAGTTGGGCCGACAGTGGAGACCCAGTACTTC
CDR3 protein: CASSKRLAGVGPTVETQYF

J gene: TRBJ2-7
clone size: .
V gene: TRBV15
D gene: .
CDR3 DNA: TGTGCCACCAGCAGAACAGGTAGCTCCTACGAGCAGTACTTC
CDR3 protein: CATSRTGSSYEQYF

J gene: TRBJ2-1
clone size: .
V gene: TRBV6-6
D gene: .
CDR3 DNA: TGTGCCAGCAGTCAAGACGGGTCCTACAATGAGCAGTTCTTC
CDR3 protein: CASSQDGSYNEQFF

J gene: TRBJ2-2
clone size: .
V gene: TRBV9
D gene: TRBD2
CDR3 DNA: TGTGCCAGCAGCGTAGGGCCAGCGGGAGCTTCGAGAGGCGGGGAGCTGTTTTTT
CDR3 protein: CASSVGPAGASRGGELFF

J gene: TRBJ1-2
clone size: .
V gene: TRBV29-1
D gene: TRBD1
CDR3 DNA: TGCAGCGGCATCACTACCGGGACAGGGGCCGGCTACACCTTC
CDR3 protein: CSGITTGTGAGYTF

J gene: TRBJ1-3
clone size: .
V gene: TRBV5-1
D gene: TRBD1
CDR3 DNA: TGCGCCAGCAGCCGGACAGGAGACGGAAACACCATATATTTT
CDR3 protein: CASSRTGDGNTIYF

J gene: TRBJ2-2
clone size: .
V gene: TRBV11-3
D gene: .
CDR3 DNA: TGTGCCAGCAGCTTAGCTTGGAGCGGGGAGCTGTTTTTT
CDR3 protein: CASSLAWSGELFF

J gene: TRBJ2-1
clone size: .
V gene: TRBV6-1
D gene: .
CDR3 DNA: TGTGCCAGCAGTGACGACACCTCGAGCTCCTACAATGAGCAGTTCTTC
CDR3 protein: CASSDDTSSSYNEQFF

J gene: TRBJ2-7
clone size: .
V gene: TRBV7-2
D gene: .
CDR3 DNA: TGTGCCAGCAGCTTAAGCCAGGCAGGGTACGAGCAGTACTTC
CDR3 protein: CASSLSQAGYEQYF

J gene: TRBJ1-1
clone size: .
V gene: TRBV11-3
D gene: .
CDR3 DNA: TGTGCCAGCAGCCCTCGCGGGGACACTGAAGCTTTCTTT
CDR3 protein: CASSPRGDTEAFF

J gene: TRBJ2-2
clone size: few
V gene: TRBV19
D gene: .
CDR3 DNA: TGTGCCAGTAGTATCATGGGCAGGGTGAACACCGGGGAGCTGTTTTTT
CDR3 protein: CASSIMGRVNTGELFF

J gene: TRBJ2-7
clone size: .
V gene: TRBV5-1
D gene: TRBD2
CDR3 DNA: TGCGCCAGCAGCTTCGGCGGGAGGCGCGAGCAGTACTTC
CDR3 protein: CASSFGGRREQYF

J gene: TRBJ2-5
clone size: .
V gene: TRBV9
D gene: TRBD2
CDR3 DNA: TGTGCCAGCAGCGTAGGCGGACTAGCGATCGGAGAGACCCAGTACTTC
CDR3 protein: CASSVGGLAIGETQYF

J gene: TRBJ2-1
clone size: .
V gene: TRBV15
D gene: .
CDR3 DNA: TGTGCCACCAGCAGAACCCAACTAGGGGGTCGGTATGAGCAGTTCTTC
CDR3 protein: CATSRTQLGGRYEQFF

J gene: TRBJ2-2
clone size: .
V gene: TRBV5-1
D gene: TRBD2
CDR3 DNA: TGCGCCAGCAGCATTAAGCGGGGGCCGAACACCGGGGAGCTGTTTTTT
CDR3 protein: CASSIKRGPNTGELFF

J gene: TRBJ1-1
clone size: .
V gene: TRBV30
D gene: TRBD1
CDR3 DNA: TGTGCCTGGAGTGGCGGGACAGGGGGCTTTGACACTGAAGCTTTCTTT
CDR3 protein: CAWSGGTGGFDTEAFF

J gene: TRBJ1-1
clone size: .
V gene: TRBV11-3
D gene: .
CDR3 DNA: TGTGCCAGCAGCTTAGATCCCGGACAAGAAGCTTTCTTT
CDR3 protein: CASSLDPGQEAFF

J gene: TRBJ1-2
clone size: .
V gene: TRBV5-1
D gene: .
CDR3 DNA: TGCGCCAGCAGCTTGGACGGCAGAAACTATGGCTACACCTTC
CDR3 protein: CASSLDGRNYGYTF

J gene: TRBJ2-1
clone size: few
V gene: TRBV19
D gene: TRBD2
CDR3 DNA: TGTGCCAGCACGACTAGCGGCCTCTCCTACAATGAGCAGTTCTTC
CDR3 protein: CASTTSGLSYNEQFF

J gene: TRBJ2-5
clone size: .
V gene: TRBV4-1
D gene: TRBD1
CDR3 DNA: TGCGCCAGCAGCCAAGGCAGGGACAGAAAAGAGACCCAGTACTTC
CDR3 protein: CASSQGRDRKETQYF

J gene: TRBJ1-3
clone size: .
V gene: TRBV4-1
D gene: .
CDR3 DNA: TGCGCCAGCAGCCAAGCTGGGGGGACCATATATTTT
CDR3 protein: CASSQAGGTIYF

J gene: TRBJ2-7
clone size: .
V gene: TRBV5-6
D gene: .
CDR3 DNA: TGTGCCAGCAGCTTTGGCGCCAGATCCTACGAGCAGTACTTC
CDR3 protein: CASSFGARSYEQYF

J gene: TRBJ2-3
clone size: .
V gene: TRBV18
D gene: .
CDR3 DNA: TGTGCCAGCTCATGGACAGACCTGACAATTTCCACAGATACGCAGTATTTT
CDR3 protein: CASSWTDLTISTDTQYF

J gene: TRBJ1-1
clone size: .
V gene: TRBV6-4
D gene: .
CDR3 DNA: TGTGCCAGCAGTGCCTCCGTCGACACTGAAGCTTTCTTT
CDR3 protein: CASSASVDTEAFF

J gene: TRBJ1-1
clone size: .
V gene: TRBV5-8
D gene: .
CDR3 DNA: TGTGCCAGCAGCCGCCCTCCCGAGGTCTCGAACACTGAAGCTTTCTTT
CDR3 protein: CASSRPPEVSNTEAFF

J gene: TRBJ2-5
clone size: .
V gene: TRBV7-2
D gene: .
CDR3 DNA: TGTGCCAGCAGCTTAGTGCGCGAGACCCAGTACTTC
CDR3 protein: CASSLVRETQYF

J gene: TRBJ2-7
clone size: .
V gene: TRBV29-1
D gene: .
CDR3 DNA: TGCAGCGTTGAAGGGGGCCGCTCCGGGACCTACGAGCAGTACTTC
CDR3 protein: CSVEGGRSGTYEQYF

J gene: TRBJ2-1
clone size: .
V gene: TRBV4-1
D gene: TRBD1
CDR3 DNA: TGCGCCAGCAGCCATATCCTGGGACAGAGCTCCTACAATGAGCAGTTCTTC
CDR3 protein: CASSHILGQSSYNEQFF

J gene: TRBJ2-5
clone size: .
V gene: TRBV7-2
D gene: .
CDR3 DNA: TGTGCCAGCAGCCCTCAAGAGACCCAGTACTTC
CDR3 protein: CASSPQETQYF

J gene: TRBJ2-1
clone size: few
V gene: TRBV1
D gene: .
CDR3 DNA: TGCACCAGCAGCCAAGATTCGGGGACTAGCGGGAGGAACAATGAGCAGTTCTTC
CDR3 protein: CTSSQDSGTSGRNNEQFF

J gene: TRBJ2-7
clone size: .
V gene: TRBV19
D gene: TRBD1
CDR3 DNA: TGTGCCAGTAGCCTACAGGGACAGGGTTCCTACGAGCAGTACTTC
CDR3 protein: CASSLQGQGSYEQYF

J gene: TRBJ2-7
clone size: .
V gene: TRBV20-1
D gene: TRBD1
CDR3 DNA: TGCAGTGCTGACAGGGGGTACGAGCAGTACTTC
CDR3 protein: CSADRGYEQYF

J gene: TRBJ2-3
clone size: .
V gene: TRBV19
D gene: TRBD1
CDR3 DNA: TGTGCCAGTAGTATCATTGGGACAGGCACAGATACGCAGTATTTT
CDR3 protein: CASSIIGTGTDTQYF

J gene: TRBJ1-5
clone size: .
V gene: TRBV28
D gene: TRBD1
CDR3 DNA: TGTGCCAGCAGGGGACAGGGGAAGGCCAATCAGCCCCAGCATTTT
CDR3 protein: CASRGQGKANQPQHF

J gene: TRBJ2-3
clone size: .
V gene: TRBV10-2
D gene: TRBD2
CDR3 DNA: TGCGCCAGCTCCTCTAGCGGGGTCACAGATACGCAGTATTTT
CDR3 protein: CASSSSGVTDTQYF

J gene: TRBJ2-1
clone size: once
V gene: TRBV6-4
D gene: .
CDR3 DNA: TGTGCCAGCAGCGCCCGACTAGACAATGAGCAGTTCTTC
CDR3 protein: CASSARLDNEQFF

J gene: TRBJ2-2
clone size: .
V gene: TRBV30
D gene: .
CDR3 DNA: TGTGCCTGGAGCGCCCCGGGGGCTATATCTCCCGGGGAGCTGTTTTTT
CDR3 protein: CAWSAPGAISPGELFF